Listed here are 14 T cell receptor beta chains from one sample, sequenced in a study of T cell changes during pregnancy in multiple sclerosis. Generated by immunoSEQ multiplex PCR, the TCRdb table keeps only in-frame clones and is missing some. The profile covers about 12,000 clones, with roughly 84% appearing a single time and approximately 11% taken by the ten largest. Specimen: CD8+ T cells from peripheral blood mononuclear cells, collected after pregnancy. Source of these receptors: a female donor in good health, enrolled as a control in a pregnancy study.

The V and J genes are TRBV27 and TRBJ2-3, with a weak D call TRBD2 (6 bases). Trimming removed 8 bases at V and 6 bases at J, with 12 bases between. The germline CDR1 and CDR2 sequences are MNHEY and SMNVEV (reference sequence). This CDR3 has 12 residues. CDR3 bases: TGTGCCAGCGGTCCCGGAGGGGATACGCAGTATTTT. Amino acid sequence: CASGPGGDTQYF.

The chain uses TRBV4-1 and TRBJ2-1; the D gene is possibly TRBD2 (5 bases). V dropped 3 bases and J dropped 3 bases, with 15 bases sitting between them. This CDR3 comprises 16 residues. Per germline, CDR1 MGHRA and CDR2 YSYEKL. The CDR3 DNA reads TGCGCCAGCAGCCAGCGAGGTAGGAGGATCTACAATGAGCAGTTCTTC. This gives the protein CASSQRGRRIYNEQFF.

This sequence joins TRBV15 and TRBJ2-5; D might be TRBD2 (6 bases). From germline, CDR1 is LNHNV and CDR2 YYDKDF (reference sequence). Trimming removed 7 bases at V and 5 bases at J, with 23 bases between. This CDR3 spans 16 amino acids. The CDR3 bases are TGTGCCACCAACCCGAAGGGCGGAGGGAATTGGGAGACCCAGTACTTC. Protein sequence: CATNPKGGGNWETQYF.

The V gene is TRBV27, the J gene TRBJ2-5; D not certain. Trimming left V 4 bases short and J 5 bases short, with 14 bases between. The CDR3 is 14 amino acids. Germline loops: CDR1 MNHEY, CDR2 SMNVEV (reference sequence). In DNA, the CDR3 is TGTGCCAGCAGTTCCTTAATCCCTCGGGAGACCCAGTACTTC. As protein: CASSSLIPRETQYF.

The chain links TRBV25-1 to TRBJ2-7; possible D gene TRBD1, 5 bases. This CDR3 spans 12 amino acids. Germline CDR1 is MGHDK and CDR2 is SYGVNS. Trimming pared 1 base from V and 6 bases from J, leaving 7 bases between. The CDR3 DNA follows: TGTGCCAGCAGTGAATCAGGGATCGAGCAGTACTTC. Translated, it gives CASSESGIEQYF.

J is TRBJ2-2 and V is TRBV7-7; 11 bases map to TRBD1. Looked up from germline, CDR1 is SSHAT and CDR2 is FNYEAQ (reference sequence). The CDR3 consists of 15 residues. The CDR3 nucleotides are TGTGCTACCGGGGGGACAGGGGGAAACACCGGGGAGCTGTTTTTT. Encoded protein: CATGGTGGNTGELFF. Full variable domain (rest looked up from reference TRBV7-7 and TRBJ2-2): GAGVSQSPRYKVTKRGQDVTLRCDPISSHATLYWYQQALGQGPEFLTYFNYEAQPDKSGLPSDRFSAERPEGSISTLTIQRTEQRDSAMYRCATGGTGGNTGELFFGEGSRLTVL.

The chain uses TRBV6-5 and TRBJ2-1; 8 nucleotides match TRBD2. Losses at the gene ends were 2 bases for V and 8 bases for J; bases not matched to a gene: 8. CDR3 length equals 15 residues. Germline values: CDR1 MNHEY, CDR2 SVGAGI. The CDR3, as DNA: TGTGCCAGCAGTTACCTCGGGGGGGCCTTGGATGAGCAGTTCTTC. Its protein is CASSYLGGALDEQFF.

J is TRBJ1-3 and V is TRBV18; D unclear. Trimming left V 4 bases short and J 2 bases short, with 6 bases between. The CDR3 consists of 13 residues. Per germline, CDR1 KGHSH and CDR2 LQKENI. The CDR3 sequence is CASSLTPGNTIYF. CDR3 sequence (DNA): TGTGCCAGCTCACTAACTCCTGGAAACACCATATATTTT.

Within the sample, this clone is medium-sized. J is TRBJ2-3 and V is TRBV9; D remains ambiguous. Trimming removed 0 bases from V and 5 bases from J, with 7 bases in between. The CDR3 sequence is 13 residues long. Germline values: CDR1 SGDLS, CDR2 YYNGEE. CDR3 amino acids: CASSVVAQDTQYF. The DNA for the CDR3 is TGTGCCAGCAGCGTAGTAGCTCAAGATACGCAGTATTTT.

The chain uses TRBV11-2 and TRBJ2-7; D possibly corresponds to TRBD2 (6 bases). V lost 9 bases to trimming and J lost 4 bases, with 16 bases between them. The CDR3 runs to 13 residues. Germline V lookup: CDR1 SGHAT, CDR2 FQNNGV. The CDR3 nucleotides are TGTGCCAGTGGGGGTCGGGAGTCTTACGAGCAGTACTTC. Its protein is CASGGRESYEQYF.

V is TRBV19 and J is TRBJ2-7, with TRBD1 matching over 9 bases. From germline, CDR1 is LNHDA and CDR2 SQIVND (reference sequence). The junction had 2 bases not matched to a gene; V was cut back by 1 base and J by 1 base. The CDR3 covers 15 residues. CDR3 in DNA: TGTGCCAGTAGTATAGCGGGGACAGGGTCCTACGAGCAGTACTTC. It is translated as CASSIAGTGSYEQYF.

This clone ranks as medium-sized (0.01 to 0.1%). V is TRBV4-3 and J is TRBJ1-5; 7 bases align to TRBD1. The ends lost 6 bases at V and 1 base at J; junction bases unmatched: 3. The germline CDR1 and CDR2 sequences are LGHNA and YSLEER. This CDR3 spans 14 amino acids. CDR3 residues: CASRGGWSNQPQHF. The CDR3 DNA reads as TGCGCCAGCAGAGGGGGCTGGAGCAATCAGCCCCAGCATTTT.

This chain connects TRBV27 to TRBJ1-1; D unclear. Germline V gives CDR1 MNHEY, CDR2 SMNVEV (reference sequence). The CDR3 runs to 22 residues. Trimming left V 5 bases short and J 3 bases short, with 37 bases between. In DNA form, the CDR3 reads TGTGCCAGCAGTCCGAGGGATCTGGGCGGTTGGGGATGGCTAGTAGTGGACACTGAAGCTTTCTTT. This translates into CASSPRDLGGWGWLVVDTEAFF.

The rearrangement joins TRBV9 to TRBJ2-7; 9 bases map to TRBD1. CDR3 size: 15 residues. The trim removed 7 bases at V and 4 bases at J, leaving 12 bases unmatched. Germline CDR1 SGDLS, CDR2 YYNGEE. CDR3 sequence: CASAGGGQGTYEQYF. In DNA form, the CDR3 reads TGTGCCAGCGCCGGAGGGGGACAGGGTACATACGAGCAGTACTTC.